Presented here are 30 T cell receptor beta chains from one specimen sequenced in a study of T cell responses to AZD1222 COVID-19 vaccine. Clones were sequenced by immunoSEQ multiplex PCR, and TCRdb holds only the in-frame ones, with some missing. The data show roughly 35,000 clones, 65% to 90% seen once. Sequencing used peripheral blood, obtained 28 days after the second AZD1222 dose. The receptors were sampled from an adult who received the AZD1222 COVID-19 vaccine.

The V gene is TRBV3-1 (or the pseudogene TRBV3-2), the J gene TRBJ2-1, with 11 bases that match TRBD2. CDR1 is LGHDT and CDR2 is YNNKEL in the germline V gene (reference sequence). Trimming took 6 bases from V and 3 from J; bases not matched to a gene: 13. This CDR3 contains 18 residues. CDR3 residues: CASSLLTSGGPYYNEQFF. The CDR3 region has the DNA TGTGCCAGCAGTTTATTAACTAGCGGGGGACCTTACTACAATGAGCAGTTCTTC.

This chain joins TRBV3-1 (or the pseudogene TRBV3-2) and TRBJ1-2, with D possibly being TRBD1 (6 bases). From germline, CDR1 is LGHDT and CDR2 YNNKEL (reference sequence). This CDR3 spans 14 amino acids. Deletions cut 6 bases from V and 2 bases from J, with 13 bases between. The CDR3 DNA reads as TGTGCCAGCAGGCTTCAGGGGCCGAACTATGGCTACACCTTC. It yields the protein CASRLQGPNYGYTF.

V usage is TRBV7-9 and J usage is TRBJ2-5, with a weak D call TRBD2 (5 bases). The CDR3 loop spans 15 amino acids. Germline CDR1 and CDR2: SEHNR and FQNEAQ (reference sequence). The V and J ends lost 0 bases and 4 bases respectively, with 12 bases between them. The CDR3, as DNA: TGTGCCAGCAGCTTAGCCGGGGTACTGGGAGAGACCCAGTACTTC. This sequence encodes CASSLAGVLGETQYF.

The CDR3 is CASSSELAVVDEQFF. For the CDR3, the DNA is TGTGCCAGCAGCTCAGAACTAGCGGTAGTCGATGAGCAGTTCTTC. The chain has TRBV5-6 and TRBJ2-1; TRBD2 matches 8 bases. V lost 3 bases to trimming and J lost 8 bases; unmatched junction nucleotides: 10. The germline V gene has CDR1 SGHDT and CDR2 YYEEEE. The CDR3 covers 15 residues.

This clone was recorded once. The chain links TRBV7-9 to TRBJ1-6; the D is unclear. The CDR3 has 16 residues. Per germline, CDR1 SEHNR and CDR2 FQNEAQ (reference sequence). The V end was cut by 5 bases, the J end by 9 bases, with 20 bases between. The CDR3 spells CASSPEGNRVGSPLHF. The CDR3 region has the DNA TGTGCCAGCAGCCCCGAGGGTAATCGGGTCGGTTCACCCCTCCACTTT. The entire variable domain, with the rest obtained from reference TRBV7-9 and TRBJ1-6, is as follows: DTGVSQNPRHKITKRGQNVTFRCDPISEHNRLYWYRQTLGQGPEFLTYFQNEAQLEKSRLLSDRFSAERPKGSFSTLEIQRTEQGDSAMYLCASSPEGNRVGSPLHFGNGTRLTVT.

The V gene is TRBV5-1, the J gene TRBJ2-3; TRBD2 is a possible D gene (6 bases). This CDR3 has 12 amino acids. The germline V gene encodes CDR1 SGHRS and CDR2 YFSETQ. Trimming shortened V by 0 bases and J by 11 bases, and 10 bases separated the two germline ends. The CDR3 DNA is TGCGCCAGCAGCTTGGCGGGGGAAGGGCAGTATTTT. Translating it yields CASSLAGEGQYF.

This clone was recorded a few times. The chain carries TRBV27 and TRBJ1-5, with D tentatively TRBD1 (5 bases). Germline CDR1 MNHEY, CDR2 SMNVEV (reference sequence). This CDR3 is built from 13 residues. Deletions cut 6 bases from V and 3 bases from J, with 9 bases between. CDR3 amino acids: CASRQGSNQPQHF. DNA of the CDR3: TGTGCCAGCAGGCAGGGCTCCAATCAGCCCCAGCATTTT.

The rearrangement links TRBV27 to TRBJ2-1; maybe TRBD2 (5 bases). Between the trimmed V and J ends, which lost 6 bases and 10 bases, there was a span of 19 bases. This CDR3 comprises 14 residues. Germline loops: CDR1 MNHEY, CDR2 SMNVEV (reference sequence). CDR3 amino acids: CASRWHLASGEQFF. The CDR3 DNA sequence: TGTGCCAGCAGATGGCATTTGGCTTCGGGGGAGCAGTTCTTC.

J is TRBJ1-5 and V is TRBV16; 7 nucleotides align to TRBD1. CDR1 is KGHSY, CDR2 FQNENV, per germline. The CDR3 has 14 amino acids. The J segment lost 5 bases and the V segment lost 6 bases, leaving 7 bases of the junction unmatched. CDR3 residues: CASSRQGDHQPQHF. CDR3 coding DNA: TGTGCCAGCAGTCGACAGGGAGACCATCAGCCCCAGCATTTT. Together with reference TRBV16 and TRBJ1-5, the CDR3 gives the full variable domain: GEEVAQTPKHLVRGEGQKAKLYCAPIKGHSYVFWYQQVLKNEFKFLISFQNENVFDETGMPKERFSAKCLPNSPCSLEIQATKLEDSAVYFCASSRQGDHQPQHFGDGTRLSIL.

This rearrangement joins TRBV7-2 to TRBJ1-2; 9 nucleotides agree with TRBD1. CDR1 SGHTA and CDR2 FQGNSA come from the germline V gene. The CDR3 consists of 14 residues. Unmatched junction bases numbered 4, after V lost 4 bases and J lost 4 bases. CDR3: CASSSQGAGYGYTF. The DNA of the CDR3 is TGTGCCAGCAGCTCACAGGGGGCCGGCTATGGCTACACCTTC.

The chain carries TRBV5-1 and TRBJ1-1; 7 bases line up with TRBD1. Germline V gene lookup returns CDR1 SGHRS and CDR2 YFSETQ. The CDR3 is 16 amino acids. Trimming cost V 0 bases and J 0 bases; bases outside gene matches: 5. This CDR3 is CASSLGGTVMNTEAFF. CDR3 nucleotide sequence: TGCGCCAGCAGCTTGGGGGGGACAGTCATGAACACTGAAGCTTTCTTT.

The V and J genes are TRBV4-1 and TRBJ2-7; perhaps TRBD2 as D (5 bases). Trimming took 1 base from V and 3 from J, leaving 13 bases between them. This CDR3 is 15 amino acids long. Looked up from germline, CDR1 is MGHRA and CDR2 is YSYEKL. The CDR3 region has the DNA TGCGCCAGCAGCCAAGTGCACGGGGATAACTACGAGCAGTACTTC. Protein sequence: CASSQVHGDNYEQYF.

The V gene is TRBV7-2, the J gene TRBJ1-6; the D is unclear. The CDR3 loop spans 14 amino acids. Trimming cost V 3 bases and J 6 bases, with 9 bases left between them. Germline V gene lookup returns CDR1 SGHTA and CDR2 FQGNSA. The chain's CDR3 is CASSLRLFNSPLHF. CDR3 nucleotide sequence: TGTGCCAGCAGCTTGCGTCTGTTTAATTCACCCCTCCACTTT.

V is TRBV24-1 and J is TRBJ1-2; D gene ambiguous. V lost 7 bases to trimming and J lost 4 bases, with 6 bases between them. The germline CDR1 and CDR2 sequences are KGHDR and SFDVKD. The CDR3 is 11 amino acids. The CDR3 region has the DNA TGTGCCACCAGGGGCTTCTATGGCTACACCTTC. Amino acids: CATRGFYGYTF.

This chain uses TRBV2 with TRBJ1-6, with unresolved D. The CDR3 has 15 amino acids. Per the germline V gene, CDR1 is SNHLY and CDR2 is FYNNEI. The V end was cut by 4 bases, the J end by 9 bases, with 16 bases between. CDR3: CASSVEDQASSPLHF. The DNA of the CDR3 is TGTGCCAGCAGTGTTGAGGACCAGGCATCTTCACCCCTCCACTTT.

The CDR3, as DNA: TGTGCCAGTAGTGACTTAACGGGTTACAATACGCCCCAGCATTTT. Protein product: CASSDLTGYNTPQHF. The chain joins TRBV19 to TRBJ1-5; D is unclear. Germline V gene lookup returns CDR1 LNHDA and CDR2 SQIVND (reference sequence). Trimming stripped 5 bases from V and 9 bases from J, with 20 bases between. There are 15 residues in the CDR3.

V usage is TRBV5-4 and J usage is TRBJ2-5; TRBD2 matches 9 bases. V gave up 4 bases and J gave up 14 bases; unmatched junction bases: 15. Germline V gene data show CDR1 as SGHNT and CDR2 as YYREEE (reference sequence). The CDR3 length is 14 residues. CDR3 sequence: CASSAPGLATTTYF. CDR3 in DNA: TGTGCCAGCAGCGCGCCGGGACTAGCCACCACAACCTACTTC.

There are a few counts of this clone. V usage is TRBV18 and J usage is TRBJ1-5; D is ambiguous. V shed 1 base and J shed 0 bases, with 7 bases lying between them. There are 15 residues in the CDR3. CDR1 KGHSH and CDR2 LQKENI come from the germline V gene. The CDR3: CASSPQGYSNQPQHF. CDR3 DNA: TGTGCCAGCTCACCACAGGGATATAGCAATCAGCCCCAGCATTTT. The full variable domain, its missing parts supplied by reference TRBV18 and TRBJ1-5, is NAGVMQNPRHLVRRRGQEARLRCSPMKGHSHVYWYRQLPEEGLKFMVYLQKENIIDESGMPKERFSAEFPKEGPSILRIQQVVRGDSAAYFCASSPQGYSNQPQHFGDGTRLSIL.

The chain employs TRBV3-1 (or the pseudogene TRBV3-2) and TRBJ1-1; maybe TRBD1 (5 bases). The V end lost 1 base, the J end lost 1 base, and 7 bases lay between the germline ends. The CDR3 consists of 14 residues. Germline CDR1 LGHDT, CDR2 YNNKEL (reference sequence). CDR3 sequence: CASSQGGTNTEAFF. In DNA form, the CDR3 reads TGTGCCAGCAGCCAAGGTGGGACGAACACTGAAGCTTTCTTT.

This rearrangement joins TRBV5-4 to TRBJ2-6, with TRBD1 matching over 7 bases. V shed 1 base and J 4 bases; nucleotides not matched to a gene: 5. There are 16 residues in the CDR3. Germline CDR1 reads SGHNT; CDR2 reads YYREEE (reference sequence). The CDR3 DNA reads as TGTGCCAGCAGCTTGAAAACAGGGGTCGGGGCCAACGTCCTGACTTTC. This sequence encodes CASSLKTGVGANVLTF.

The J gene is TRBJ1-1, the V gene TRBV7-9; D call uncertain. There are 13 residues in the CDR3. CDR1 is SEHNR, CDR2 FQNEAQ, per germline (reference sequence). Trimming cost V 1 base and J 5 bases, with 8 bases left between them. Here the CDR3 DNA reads TGTGCCAGCAGCTTAGACTTCCTTACTGAAGCTTTCTTT. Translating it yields CASSLDFLTEAFF.

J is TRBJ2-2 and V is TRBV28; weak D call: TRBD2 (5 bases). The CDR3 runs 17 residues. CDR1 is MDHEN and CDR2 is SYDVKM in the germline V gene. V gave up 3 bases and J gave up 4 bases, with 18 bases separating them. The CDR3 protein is CASSFWTGPRGTGELFF. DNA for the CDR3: TGTGCCAGCAGTTTTTGGACCGGGCCCCGGGGCACCGGGGAGCTGTTTTTT.

CDR3 in DNA: TGTGCCAGCAGCGACAGGGGGCAGATCACAGATACGCAGTATTTT. This encodes CASSDRGQITDTQYF. The V call is TRBV7-3, the J call TRBJ2-3, with 10 bases aligning to TRBD1. V was pared by 5 bases and J by 2 bases, with 4 bases of the junction left unmatched. This CDR3 has 15 residues. Germline assignment: CDR1 SGHTA and CDR2 FQGTGA. The complete variable domain, with remaining parts taken from reference TRBV7-3 and TRBJ2-3, reads GAGVSQTPSNKVTEKGKYVELRCDPISGHTALYWYRQSLGQGPEFLIYFQGTGAADDSGLPNDRFFAVRPEGSVSTLKIQRTERGDSAVYLCASSDRGQITDTQYFGPGTRLTVL.

CDR3 loop: CASVLVGNTEAFF. The CDR3 region has the DNA TGTGCCAGCGTTTTAGTGGGGAACACTGAAGCTTTCTTT. V and J are TRBV7-9 and TRBJ1-1, with D unclear. V lost 8 bases to trimming and J lost 1 base, with 11 bases between them. CDR1 SEHNR and CDR2 FQNEAQ come from the germline V gene (reference sequence). This CDR3 is built from 13 residues.

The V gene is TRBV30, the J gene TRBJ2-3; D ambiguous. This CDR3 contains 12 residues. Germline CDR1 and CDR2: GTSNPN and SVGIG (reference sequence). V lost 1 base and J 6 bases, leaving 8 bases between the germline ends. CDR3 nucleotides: TGTGCCTGGAGTGCGGGTGGGGATACGCAGTATTTT. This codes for CAWSAGGDTQYF.

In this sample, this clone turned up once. CDR3 in DNA: TGTGCCAGCAGTTACCGCCCGTGGTCCTACGAGCAGTACTTC. Translating it yields CASSYRPWSYEQYF. V gene TRBV6-5 combines with J gene TRBJ2-7; D unresolved. The length of the CDR3 is 14 residues. Trimming removed 2 bases at V and 1 base at J, with 9 bases between. Germline CDR1 is MNHEY and CDR2 is SVGAGI.

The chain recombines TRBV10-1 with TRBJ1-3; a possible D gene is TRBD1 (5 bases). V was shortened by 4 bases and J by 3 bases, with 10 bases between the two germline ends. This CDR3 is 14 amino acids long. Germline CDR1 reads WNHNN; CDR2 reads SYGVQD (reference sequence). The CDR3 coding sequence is TGCGCCAGCAGTGCGGCCAGGGATGGAAACACCATATATTTT. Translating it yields CASSAARDGNTIYF.

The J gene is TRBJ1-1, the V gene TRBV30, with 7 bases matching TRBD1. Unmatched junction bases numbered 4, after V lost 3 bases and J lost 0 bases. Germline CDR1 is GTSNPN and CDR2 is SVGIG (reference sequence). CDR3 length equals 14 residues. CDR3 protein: CAWSWGQLNTEAFF. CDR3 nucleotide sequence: TGTGCCTGGAGCTGGGGACAGTTGAACACTGAAGCTTTCTTT.

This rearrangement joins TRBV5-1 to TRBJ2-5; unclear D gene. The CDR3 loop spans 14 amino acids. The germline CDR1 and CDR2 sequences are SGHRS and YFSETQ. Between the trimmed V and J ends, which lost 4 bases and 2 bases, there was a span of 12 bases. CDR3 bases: TGCGCCAGCAGCATTCCCGGGTCTCAAGAGACCCAGTACTTC. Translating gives CASSIPGSQETQYF.

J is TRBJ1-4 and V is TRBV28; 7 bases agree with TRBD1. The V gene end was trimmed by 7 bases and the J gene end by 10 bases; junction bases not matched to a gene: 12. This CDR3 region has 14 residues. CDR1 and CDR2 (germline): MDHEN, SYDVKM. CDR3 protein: CASKTQGGPGKLFF. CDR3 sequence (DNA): TGTGCCAGCAAAACCCAGGGGGGACCCGGAAAACTGTTTTTT.